The rows below give T cell receptor beta chains drawn from one sample of a study of T cells expressing NK-cell markers. For each CDR3 protein, TCRdb gives one entry from its re-call of the 5' RACE reads, without DNA. This listing includes roughly 380,000 distinct CDR3 sequences. The sequenced sample was blood T cells: a sorted CD56 or NKG2C T cell subset, CD4+ or CD8+ T cells, or bulk PBMC T cells (not recorded which). Source of these receptors: a man aged 18-69 years in good health. CDR3s include the opening cysteine and the closing phenylalanine or tryptophan.

CDR3	V	J
CSASMTGIGWGNNEQFF	TRBV20-1	TRBJ2-1
CASSPPFYEQYF	TRBV6-6	TRBJ2-7
CASSVGGLAADTQYF	TRBV9	TRBJ2-3
CSVSRGLTDSPLHF	TRBV20-1	TRBJ1-6
CASSYDRQPQHF	TRBV2	TRBJ1-5
CASSPLGQGDYEQYF	TRBV6-5	TRBJ2-7
CASSFALGLAVETQYF	TRBV7-6	TRBJ2-5
CASSPEVGAGTEAFF	TRBV18	TRBJ1-1
CASTPFRDRGRGFPDTQYF	TRBV19	TRBJ2-3
CASSPTGSDTQYF	TRBV2	TRBJ2-3
CASSLPQGTRRYF	TRBV28	TRBJ2-3
CASTRVLVDEQYF	TRBV10-2	TRBJ2-7
CSAIPLAGGLNIQYF	TRBV20-1	TRBJ2-4
CASSPPTSGGTWEQYF	TRBV18	TRBJ2-7
CASSRDREGGGEQYF	TRBV6-1	TRBJ2-7
CASSSVGRGNEKLFF	TRBV5-1	TRBJ1-4
CASSPGTAKEETQYF	TRBV4-2	TRBJ2-5
CASSLSSQETQYF	TRBV7-9	TRBJ2-5
CASSLPLVNTEAFF	TRBV28	TRBJ1-1
CASSIHRDKVNYGYTF	TRBV12-3/TRBV12-4	TRBJ1-2
CASSPWGTSEQETQYF	TRBV3-1	TRBJ2-5
CASSRPGTVLLSSYEQYF	TRBV18	TRBJ2-7
CASSPHGQAAYEQYF	TRBV2	TRBJ2-7
CASSFPQGMNTEAFF	TRBV7-9	TRBJ1-1
CASSEPAGGSYNEQFF	TRBV6-1	TRBJ2-1
CASSLGAQGYEQFF	TRBV28	TRBJ2-1
CSVGTTGFTDTQYF	TRBV29-1	TRBJ2-3
CASLYLPGNYEQYF	TRBV5-1	TRBJ2-7
CASSLGTRGGIPRDQPQHF	TRBV27	TRBJ1-5
CACRRAGANVLTF	TRBV5-6	TRBJ2-6
CATSRPRGRGPYNEQFF	TRBV15	TRBJ2-1
CASSRAQTGELFF	TRBV7-6	TRBJ2-2
CASSSTGKQETQYF	TRBV6-5	TRBJ2-5
CASSLRSSGQQNTEAFF	TRBV7-8	TRBJ1-1
CASSSGTVAGNEQFF	TRBV12-3/TRBV12-4	TRBJ2-1
CASSLASGGTYNEQFF	TRBV11-3	TRBJ2-1
CASSQVGGLGVTEQYF	TRBV4-2	TRBJ2-7
CASSSPRDSRDTQYF	TRBV5-4	TRBJ2-3
CASSFSGKSVEQFF	TRBV12-3/TRBV12-4	TRBJ2-1
CASNDPYSGYGNTIYF	TRBV12-3/TRBV12-4	TRBJ1-3
CASSVRDRGDGYTF	TRBV9	TRBJ1-2
CSASLPGTYGYTF	TRBV20-1	TRBJ1-2
CASSRRGTSQYF	TRBV6-5	TRBJ2-5
CSARPYKGTLEKETQYF	TRBV20-1	TRBJ2-5
CASSFGGYEQFF	TRBV12-3/TRBV12-4	TRBJ2-1
CASSPKVGVNEQFF	TRBV7-2	TRBJ2-1
CASSLIYNSPLHF	TRBV5-1	TRBJ1-6
CASSFLGQGAKSQHF	TRBV12-3/TRBV12-4	TRBJ1-5
CSAYRDQPQHF	TRBV20-1	TRBJ1-5
CASGASVGEKLFF	TRBV9	TRBJ1-4